This TCR beta chain was retrieved from a study of neurological immune-mediated disorders (dated by TCRdb to about 2019). With respect to the entire study: Using UMI-based sequencing, the study compared peripheral blood TCR-beta repertoires from patients with HTLV-I-associated myelopathy (HAM/TSP), patients with multiple sclerosis, and healthy controls. Alongside PBMC samples, the set of more than 80 TCR-beta libraries contained longitudinal samples, technical triplicates, and paired CD4+ and CD8+ T-cell subsets that had been sorted. The cohort included 60 to 75 subjects: some 14 with HAM/TSP, about 34 with multiple sclerosis, and 20 healthy controls.

This clonotype showed up many times. Its antigen remains unidentified. Qualities for individual bases were not recorded, and no much larger clone is one base off. Overall study outcomes, separate from this receptor: Expanded clones from different subjects shared no identical CDR3 amino acid sequences, which suggests that TCR-beta repertoires were private in all groups. TCR clonal expansion was greatest in HAM/TSP patients and smallest in MS patients, who ranked below even healthy controls.

For the sorted-subset TCR libraries, the starting material was 750,000 to 1,000,000 sorted CD4+ or CD8+ T cells. Peripheral blood was subjected to Ficoll-Hypaque density gradient centrifugation to isolate PBMCs, which were then cryopreserved in liquid nitrogen. The study also sequenced paired sorted CD4+ and CD8+ subsets from healthy controls, HAM/TSP patients and MS patients. cDNA was synthesized by template-switch 5'RACE using a primer with a 10-nucleotide random unique molecular identifier that tagged each TCR transcript. Over 170 million TCR-beta sequences, covering 15-18 subjects, were produced in each sequencing run. Total RNA was extracted with the RNeasy kit. The KAPA Real-time Library Amplification kit was used to amplify TCR-beta VDJ regions with primers for the TCR constant region and the 5'RACE anchor. Sample indexes and Illumina adaptors were added in a first PCR, and a second PCR then increased library yield. After Ampure bead purification, the roughly 650 bp TCR product was size-selected on a 2% E-gel SizeSelection system. Before pooling, libraries had their quality checked on a Bioanalyzer, their concentration measured with Qubit, and their quantity determined with the Kapa Library Quantification kit. An Illumina HiSeq 2500 was used to sequence the libraries paired-end at 2 x 150 bp. To increase sequence diversity, roughly 25-31% phiX was spiked into each library pool. The paper's processing steps were these. Quality-filtered reads were processed with the UMI-based MiGEC pipeline, which removed over 75% of raw TCR sequences during error correction. IMGT germline references were used for alignment of VDJ genes, and clonotypes were defined by a unique CDR3 amino acid sequence together with V-J genes. Clonal expansion, Shannon diversity and CDR3 relatedness (CalcPairwiseDistances, ClusterSamples) were evaluated with VDJtools, and phylogenetic trees were built with CLCbio workbench. Clones with at least 8 unique UMIs were defined as expanded, with this threshold being based on coefficient-of-variation modelling across technical triplicates. TCRdb reran the public reads through fastp at Q25 and MiXCR, keeping productive beta chains. Merged by CDR3 protein, the rows form single entries marked with the most common genes and DNA. These V and J calls are TCRdb output, not the study's own analysis. This sample lists 30,000 to 45,000 distinct CDR3 sequences; 11% were detected once. Around 4% of the sample comes from the top ten.

From the cysteine through the phenylalanine, the CDR3 covers 15 amino acids. Kept here is only the CDR3 DNA, which spans 45 bases and is read in frame from base 1. Trimming removed 5 bases from V and 2 bases from J; the gene matches leave 8 bases unexplained. Taken from the germline V gene (reference sequence), the CDR1 and CDR2 loops are DFQATT and SNEGSKA. This TCR came from a woman aged 25 to 39 with HTLV-1-associated myelopathy (HAM/TSP). This receptor chain uses TRBV20-1 and TRBJ2-1; 8 bases in between match TRBD1. Sequencing used CD4+ T cells from blood. The sequence in DNA is TGCAGTGCTGGAAAGGACAGGGTGACCTACAATGAGCAGTTCTTC. It encodes CSAGKDRVTYNEQFF.